The present T cell receptor beta chain was sequenced within a study of T cell responses to AZD1222 COVID-19 vaccine. Turning to the study itself: Second-dose recipients at about 4 or about 12 weeks were treated as one pooled group.

Trimming pared 0 bases from V and 1 base from J, leaving 12 bases between. Germline CDR1 is GTSNPN and CDR2 is SVGIG (reference sequence). The CDR3 runs 15 residues. Produced via immunoSEQ multiplex PCR; TCRdb's table is partial and in-frame only. The sample records about 160,000 clones, almost 90% being singletons. The specimen comprised peripheral blood, sampled on day 0 of AZD1222 vaccination. The chain links TRBV30 to TRBJ1-1, with D unresolved. The receptor comes from an adult in good health. DNA for the CDR3: TGTGCCTGGAGTGTAATCGGCCAGCCGAACACTGAAGCTTTCTTT. It yields the protein CAWSVIGQPNTEAFF.